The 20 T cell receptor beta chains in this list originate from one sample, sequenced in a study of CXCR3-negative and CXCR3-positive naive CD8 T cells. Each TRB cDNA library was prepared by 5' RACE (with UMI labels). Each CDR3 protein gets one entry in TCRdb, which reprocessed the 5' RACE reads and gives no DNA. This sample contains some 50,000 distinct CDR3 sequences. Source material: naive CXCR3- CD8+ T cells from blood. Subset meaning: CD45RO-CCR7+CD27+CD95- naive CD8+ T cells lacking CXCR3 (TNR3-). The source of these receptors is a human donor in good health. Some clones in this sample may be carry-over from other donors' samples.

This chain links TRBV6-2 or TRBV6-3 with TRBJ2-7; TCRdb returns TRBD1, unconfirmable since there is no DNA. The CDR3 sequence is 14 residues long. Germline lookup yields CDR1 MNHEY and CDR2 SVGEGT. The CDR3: CASRPGTGGDEQYF.

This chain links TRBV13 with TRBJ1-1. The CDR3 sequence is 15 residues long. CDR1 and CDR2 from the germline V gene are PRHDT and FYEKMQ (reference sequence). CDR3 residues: CASSLIRTANTEAFF.

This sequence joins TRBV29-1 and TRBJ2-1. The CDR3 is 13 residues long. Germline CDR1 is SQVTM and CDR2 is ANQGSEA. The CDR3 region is CSARGTPDNEQFF.

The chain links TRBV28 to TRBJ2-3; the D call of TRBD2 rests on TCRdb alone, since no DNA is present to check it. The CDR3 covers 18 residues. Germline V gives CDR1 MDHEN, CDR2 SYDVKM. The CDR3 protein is CASGFDSSGSKFSDTQYF.

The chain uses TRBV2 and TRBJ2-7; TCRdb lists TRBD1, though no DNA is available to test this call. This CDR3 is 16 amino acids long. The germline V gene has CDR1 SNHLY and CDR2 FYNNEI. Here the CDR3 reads CASMGTAPGRAYEQYF.

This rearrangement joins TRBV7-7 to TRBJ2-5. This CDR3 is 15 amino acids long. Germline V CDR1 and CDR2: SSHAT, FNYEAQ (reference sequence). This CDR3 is CASSLTASGQETQYF.

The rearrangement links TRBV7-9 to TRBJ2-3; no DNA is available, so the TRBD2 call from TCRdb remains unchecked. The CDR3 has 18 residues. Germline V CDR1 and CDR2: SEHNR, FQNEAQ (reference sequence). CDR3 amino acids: CASSPPLRAGSEVDTQYF.

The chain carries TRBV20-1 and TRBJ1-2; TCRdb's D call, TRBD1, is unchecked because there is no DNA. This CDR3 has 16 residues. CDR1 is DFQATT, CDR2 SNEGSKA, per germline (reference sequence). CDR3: CSASGPDRGSNYGYTF.

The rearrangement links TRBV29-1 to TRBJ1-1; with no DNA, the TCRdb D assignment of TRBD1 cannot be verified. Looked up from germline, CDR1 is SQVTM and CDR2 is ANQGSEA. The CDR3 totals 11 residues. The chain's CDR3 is CSAPQGAEAFF.

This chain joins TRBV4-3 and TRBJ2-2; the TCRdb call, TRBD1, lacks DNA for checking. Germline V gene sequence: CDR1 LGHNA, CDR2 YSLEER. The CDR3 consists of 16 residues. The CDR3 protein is CASSQGTGSVPGELFF.

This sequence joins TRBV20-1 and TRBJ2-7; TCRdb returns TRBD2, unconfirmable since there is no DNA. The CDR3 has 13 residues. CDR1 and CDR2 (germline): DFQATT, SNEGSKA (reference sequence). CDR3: CSAQGQALYEQYF.

The CDR3 spells CAIRFAMETADTQYF. The chain recombines TRBV10-3 with TRBJ2-3. CDR1 ENHRY and CDR2 SYGVKD come from the germline V gene. The CDR3 has 15 residues.

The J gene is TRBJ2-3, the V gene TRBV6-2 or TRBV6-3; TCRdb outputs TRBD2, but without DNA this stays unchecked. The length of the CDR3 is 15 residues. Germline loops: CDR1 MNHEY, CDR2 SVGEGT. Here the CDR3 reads CASSWGDYAIDTQYF.

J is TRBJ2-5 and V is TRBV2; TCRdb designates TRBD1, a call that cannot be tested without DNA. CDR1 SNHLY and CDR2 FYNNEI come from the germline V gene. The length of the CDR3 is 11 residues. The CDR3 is CASRSPETQYF.

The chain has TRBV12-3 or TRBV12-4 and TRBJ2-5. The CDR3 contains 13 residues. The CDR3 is CASSLANQETQYF.

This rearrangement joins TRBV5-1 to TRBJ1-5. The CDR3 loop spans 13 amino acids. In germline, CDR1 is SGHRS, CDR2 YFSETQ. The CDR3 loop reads CASSLLLGQPQHF. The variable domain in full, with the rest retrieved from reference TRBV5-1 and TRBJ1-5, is KAGVTQTPRYLIKTRGQQVTLSCSPISGHRSVSWYQQTPGQGLQFLFEYFSETQRNKGNFPGRFSGRQFSNSRSEMNVSTLELGDSALYLCASSLLLGQPQHFGDGTRLSIL.

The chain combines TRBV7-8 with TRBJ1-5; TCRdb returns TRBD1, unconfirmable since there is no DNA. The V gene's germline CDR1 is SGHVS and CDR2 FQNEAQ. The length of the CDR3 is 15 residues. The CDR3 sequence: CASSLALGLGEPQHF. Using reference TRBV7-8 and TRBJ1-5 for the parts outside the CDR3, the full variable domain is GAGVSQSPRYKVAKRGQDVALRCDPISGHVSLFWYQQALGQGPEFLTYFQNEAQLDKSGLPSDRFFAERPEGSVSTLKIQRTQQEDSAVYLCASSLALGLGEPQHFGDGTRLSIL.

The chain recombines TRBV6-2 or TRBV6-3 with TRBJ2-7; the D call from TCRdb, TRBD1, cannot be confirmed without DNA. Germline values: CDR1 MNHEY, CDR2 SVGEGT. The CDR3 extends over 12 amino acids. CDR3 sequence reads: CASQKSGLEQYF.

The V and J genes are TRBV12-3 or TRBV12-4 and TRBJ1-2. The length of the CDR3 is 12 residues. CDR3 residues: CASSPDAGGYTF.

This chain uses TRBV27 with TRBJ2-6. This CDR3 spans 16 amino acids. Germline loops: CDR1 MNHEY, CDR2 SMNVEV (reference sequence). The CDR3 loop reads CASSLSRGSGANVLTF.